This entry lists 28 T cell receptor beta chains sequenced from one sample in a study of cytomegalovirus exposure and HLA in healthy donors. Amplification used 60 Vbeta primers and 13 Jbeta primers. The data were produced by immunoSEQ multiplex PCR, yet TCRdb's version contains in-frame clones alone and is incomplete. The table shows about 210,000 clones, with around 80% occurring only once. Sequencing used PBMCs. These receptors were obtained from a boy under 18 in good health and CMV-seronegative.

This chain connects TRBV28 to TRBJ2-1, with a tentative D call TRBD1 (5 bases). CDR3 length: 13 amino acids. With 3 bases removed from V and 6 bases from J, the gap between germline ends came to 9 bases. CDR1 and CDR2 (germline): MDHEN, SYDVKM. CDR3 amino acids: CASSLFRVNEQFF. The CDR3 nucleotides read TGTGCCAGCAGTTTGTTCAGGGTCAATGAGCAGTTCTTC.

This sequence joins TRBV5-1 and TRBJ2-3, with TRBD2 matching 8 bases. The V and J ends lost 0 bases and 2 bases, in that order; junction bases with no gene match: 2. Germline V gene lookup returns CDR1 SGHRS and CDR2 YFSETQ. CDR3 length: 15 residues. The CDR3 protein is CASSLALAVTDTQYF. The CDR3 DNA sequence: TGCGCCAGCAGCTTGGCACTAGCGGTCACAGATACGCAGTATTTT.

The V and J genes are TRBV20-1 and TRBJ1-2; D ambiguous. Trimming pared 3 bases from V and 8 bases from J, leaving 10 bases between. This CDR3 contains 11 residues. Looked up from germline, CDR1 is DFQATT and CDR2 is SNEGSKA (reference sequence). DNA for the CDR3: TGCAGTGCTAGGAGGAGCTGGGGCTACACCTTC. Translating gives CSARRSWGYTF.

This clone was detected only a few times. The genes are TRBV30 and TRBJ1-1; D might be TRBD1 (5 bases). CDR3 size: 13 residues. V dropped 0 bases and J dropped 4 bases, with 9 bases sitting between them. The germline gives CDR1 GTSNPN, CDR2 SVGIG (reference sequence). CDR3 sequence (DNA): TGTGCCTGGAGTGTACCGGGGGGCACTGAAGCTTTCTTT. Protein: CAWSVPGGTEAFF.

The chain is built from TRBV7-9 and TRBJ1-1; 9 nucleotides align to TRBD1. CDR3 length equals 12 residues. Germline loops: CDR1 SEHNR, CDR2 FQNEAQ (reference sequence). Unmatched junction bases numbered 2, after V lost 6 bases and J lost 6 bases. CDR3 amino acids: CASSGDRAEAFF. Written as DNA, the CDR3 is TGTGCCAGCAGTGGGGACAGGGCTGAAGCTTTCTTT.

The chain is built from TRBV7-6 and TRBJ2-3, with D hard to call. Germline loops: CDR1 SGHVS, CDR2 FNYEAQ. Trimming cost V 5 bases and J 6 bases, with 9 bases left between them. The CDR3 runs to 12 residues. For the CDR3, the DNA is TGTGCCAGCAGCCTTTTTTCGGATACGCAGTATTTT. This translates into CASSLFSDTQYF.

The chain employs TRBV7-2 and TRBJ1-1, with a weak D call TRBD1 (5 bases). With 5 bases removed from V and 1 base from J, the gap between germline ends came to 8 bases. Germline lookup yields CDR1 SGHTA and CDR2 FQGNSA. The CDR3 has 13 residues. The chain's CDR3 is CASSQGQNTEAFF. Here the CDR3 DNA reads TGTGCCAGCAGCCAAGGACAGAACACTGAAGCTTTCTTT.

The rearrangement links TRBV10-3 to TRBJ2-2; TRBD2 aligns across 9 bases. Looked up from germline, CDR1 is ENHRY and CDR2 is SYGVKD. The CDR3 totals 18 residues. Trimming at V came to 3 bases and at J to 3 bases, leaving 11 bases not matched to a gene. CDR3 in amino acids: CAISDSEAGGLDTGELFF. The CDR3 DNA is TGTGCCATCAGTGATAGTGAGGCGGGGGGGCTCGACACCGGGGAGCTGTTTTTT.

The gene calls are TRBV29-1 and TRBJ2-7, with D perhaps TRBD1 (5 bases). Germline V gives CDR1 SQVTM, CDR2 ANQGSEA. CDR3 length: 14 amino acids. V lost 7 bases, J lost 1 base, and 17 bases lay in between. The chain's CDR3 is CSAHNPDTSYEQYF. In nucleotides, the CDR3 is TGCAGCGCCCATAACCCGGACACTTCCTACGAGCAGTACTTC.

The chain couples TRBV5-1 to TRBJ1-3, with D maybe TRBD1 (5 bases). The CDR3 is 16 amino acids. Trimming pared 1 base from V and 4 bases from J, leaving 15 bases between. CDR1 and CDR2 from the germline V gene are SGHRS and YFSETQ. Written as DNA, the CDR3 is TGCGCCAGCAGCTTGCTTTCCCAGGGTTCCGGAAACACCATATATTTT. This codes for CASSLLSQGSGNTIYF.

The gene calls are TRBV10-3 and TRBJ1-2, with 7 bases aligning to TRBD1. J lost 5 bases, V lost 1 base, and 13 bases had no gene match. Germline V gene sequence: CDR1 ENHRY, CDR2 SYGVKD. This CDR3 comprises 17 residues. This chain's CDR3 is CAISEWVNRGSFYGYTF. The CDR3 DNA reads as TGTGCCATCAGTGAGTGGGTGAACAGGGGATCATTTTATGGCTACACCTTC.

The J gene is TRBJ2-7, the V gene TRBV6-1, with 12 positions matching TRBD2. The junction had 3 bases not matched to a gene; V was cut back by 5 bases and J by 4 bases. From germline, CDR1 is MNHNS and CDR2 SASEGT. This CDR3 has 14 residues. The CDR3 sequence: CASSRTSGVYEQYF. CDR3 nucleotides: TGTGCCAGCAGTCGGACTAGCGGGGTGTACGAGCAGTACTTC.

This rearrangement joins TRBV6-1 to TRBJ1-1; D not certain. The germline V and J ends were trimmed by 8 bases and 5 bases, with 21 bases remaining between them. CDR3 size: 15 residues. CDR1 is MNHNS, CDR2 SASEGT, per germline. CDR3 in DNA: TGTGCCAGCCGGAAAACGGACGGTGGGAGGACTGAAGCTTTCTTT. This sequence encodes CASRKTDGGRTEAFF.

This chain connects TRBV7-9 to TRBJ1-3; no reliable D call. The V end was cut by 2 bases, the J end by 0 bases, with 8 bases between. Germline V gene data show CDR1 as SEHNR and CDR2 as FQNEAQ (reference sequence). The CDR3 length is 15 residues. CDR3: CASSLLRGSGNTIYF. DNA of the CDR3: TGTGCCAGCAGCTTATTGCGTGGCTCTGGAAACACCATATATTTT.

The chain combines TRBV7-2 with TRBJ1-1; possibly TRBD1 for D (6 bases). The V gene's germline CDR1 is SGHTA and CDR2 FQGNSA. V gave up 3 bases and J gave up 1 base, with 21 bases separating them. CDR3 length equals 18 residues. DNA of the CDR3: TGTGCCAGCAGCTTGAGGGGGAGTTCACGCCCTAAGAACACTGAAGCTTTCTTT. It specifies CASSLRGSSRPKNTEAFF.

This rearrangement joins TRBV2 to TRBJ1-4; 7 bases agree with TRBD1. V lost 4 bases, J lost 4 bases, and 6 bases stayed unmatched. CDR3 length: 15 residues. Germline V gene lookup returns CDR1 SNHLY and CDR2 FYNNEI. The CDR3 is CASSGYGTDNEKLFF. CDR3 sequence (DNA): TGTGCCAGCAGTGGGTACGGGACAGATAATGAAAAACTGTTTTTT. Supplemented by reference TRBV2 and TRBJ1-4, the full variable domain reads EPEVTQTPSHQVTQMGQEVILRCVPISNHLYFYWYRQILGQKVEFLVSFYNNEISEKSEIFDDQFSVERPDGSNFTLKIRSTKLEDSAMYFCASSGYGTDNEKLFFGSGTQLSVL.

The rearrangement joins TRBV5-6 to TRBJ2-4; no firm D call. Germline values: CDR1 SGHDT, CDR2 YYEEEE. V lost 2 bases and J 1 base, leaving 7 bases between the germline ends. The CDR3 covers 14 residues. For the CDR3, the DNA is TGTGCCAGCAGCTTTTTTCTGGCCAAAAACATTCAGTACTTC. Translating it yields CASSFFLAKNIQYF.

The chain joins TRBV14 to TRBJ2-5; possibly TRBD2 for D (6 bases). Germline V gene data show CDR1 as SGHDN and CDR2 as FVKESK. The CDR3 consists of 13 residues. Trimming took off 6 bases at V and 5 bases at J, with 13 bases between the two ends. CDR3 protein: CASRPSGWETQYF. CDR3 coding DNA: TGTGCCAGCAGACCGAGCGGGTGGGAGACCCAGTACTTC.

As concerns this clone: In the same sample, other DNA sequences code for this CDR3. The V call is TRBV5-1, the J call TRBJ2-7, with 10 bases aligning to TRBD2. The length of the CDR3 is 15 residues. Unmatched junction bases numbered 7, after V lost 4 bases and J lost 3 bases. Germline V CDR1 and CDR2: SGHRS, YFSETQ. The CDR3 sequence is CASSPRTSGVYEQYF. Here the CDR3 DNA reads TGCGCCAGCAGCCCCCGGACTAGCGGAGTCTACGAGCAGTACTTC.

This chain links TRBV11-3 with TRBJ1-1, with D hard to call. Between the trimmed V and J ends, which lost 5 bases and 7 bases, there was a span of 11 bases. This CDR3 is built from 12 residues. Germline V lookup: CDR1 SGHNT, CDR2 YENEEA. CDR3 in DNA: TGTGCCAGCAGCCCTAGGCTGAGTGAAGCTTTCTTT. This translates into CASSPRLSEAFF.

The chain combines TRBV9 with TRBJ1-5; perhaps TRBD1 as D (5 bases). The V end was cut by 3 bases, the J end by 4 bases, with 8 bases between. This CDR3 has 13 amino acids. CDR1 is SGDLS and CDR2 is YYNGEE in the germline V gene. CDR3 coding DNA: TGTGCCAGCAGCGCGACAGTAAATCAGCCCCAGCATTTT. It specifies CASSATVNQPQHF.

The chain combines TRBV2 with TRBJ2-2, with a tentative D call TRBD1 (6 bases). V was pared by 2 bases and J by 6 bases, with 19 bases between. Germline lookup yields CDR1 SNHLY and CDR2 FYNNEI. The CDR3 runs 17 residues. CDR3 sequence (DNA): TGTGCCAGCAGTGAACCTGGGGACAACGTTTCCGCCGGGGAGCTGTTTTTT. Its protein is CASSEPGDNVSAGELFF.

Here the CDR3 DNA reads TGCGCCAGCAGGGACGGGGAGGGGAACACTGAAGCTTTCTTT. Amino acid sequence: CASRDGEGNTEAFF. This chain connects TRBV5-1 to TRBJ1-1; D gene unclear. V was clipped by 5 bases and J by 1 base, with 12 bases between them. Germline CDR1 and CDR2: SGHRS and YFSETQ. The CDR3 length is 14 residues.

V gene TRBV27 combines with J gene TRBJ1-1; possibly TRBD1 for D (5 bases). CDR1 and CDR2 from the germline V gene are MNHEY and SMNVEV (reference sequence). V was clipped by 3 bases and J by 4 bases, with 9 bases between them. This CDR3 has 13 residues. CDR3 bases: TGTGCCAGCAGTTTTAGCAGGGTCACTGAAGCTTTCTTT. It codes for CASSFSRVTEAFF.

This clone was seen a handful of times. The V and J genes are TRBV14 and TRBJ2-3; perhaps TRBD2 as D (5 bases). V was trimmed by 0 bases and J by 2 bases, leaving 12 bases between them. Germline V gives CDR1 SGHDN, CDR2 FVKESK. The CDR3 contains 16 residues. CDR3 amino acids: CASSQEAAVFTDTQYF. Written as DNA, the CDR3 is TGTGCCAGCAGCCAAGAAGCAGCGGTATTCACAGATACGCAGTATTTT.

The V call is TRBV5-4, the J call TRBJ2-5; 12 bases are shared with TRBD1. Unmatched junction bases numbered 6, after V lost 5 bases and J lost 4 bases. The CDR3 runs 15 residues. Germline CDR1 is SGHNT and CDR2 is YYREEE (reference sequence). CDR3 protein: CASRWDRGLSETQYF. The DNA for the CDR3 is TGTGCCAGCAGGTGGGACAGGGGGCTGTCAGAGACCCAGTACTTC. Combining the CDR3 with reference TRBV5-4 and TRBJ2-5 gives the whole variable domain ETGVTQSPTHLIKTRGQQVTLRCSSQSGHNTVSWYQQALGQGPQFIFQYYREEENGRGNFPPRFSGLQFPNYSSELNVNALELDDSALYLCASRWDRGLSETQYFGPGTRLLVL.

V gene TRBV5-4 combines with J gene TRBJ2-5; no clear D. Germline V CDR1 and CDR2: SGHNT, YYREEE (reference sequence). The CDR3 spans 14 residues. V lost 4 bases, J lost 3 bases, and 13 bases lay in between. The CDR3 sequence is CASSPEYTKETQYF. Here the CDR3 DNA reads TGTGCCAGCAGCCCAGAATACACCAAAGAGACCCAGTACTTC.

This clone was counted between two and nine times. CDR3: CASTQGPTQPQHF. In nucleotides, the CDR3 is TGTGCCAGCACACAGGGACCCACCCAGCCCCAGCATTTT. The rearrangement links TRBV6-1 to TRBJ1-5, with a weak D call TRBD1 (6 bases). Between the trimmed V and J ends, which lost 7 bases and 7 bases, there was a span of 14 bases. Germline V CDR1 and CDR2: MNHNS, SASEGT. The length of the CDR3 is 13 residues.